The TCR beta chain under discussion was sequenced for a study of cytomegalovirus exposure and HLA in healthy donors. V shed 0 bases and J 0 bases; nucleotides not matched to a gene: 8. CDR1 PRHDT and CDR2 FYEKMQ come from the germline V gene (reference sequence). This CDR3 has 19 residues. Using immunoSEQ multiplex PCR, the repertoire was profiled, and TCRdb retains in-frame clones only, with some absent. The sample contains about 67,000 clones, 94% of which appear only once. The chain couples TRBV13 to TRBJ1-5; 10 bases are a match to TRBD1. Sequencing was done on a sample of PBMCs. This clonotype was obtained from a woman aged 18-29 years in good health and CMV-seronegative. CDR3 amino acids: CASSLGLGQGPNSNQPQHF. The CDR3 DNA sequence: TGTGCCAGCAGCTTAGGTTTGGGACAGGGGCCTAATAGCAATCAGCCCCAGCATTTT.